These T cell receptor beta chains were read from a single sample in a study of shared clonotypes between healthy human individuals. Assay used: immunoSEQ multiplex PCR; TCRdb lists only in-frame clones, some missing. Here the sample spans around 600,000 clones, approximately 95% being singletons. What was sequenced was naive CD8+ T cells sorted from blood. The receptors derive from a woman between 25 and 40 years old in good health. Both conserved end residues are part of each CDR3.

TRBJ2-3 TRBV30 CVHGMQDTQYF
TRBJ1-4 TRBV30 CAWSVGVNEKLFF
TRBJ1-1 TRBV30 CAWNQGAITEAFF
TRBJ2-1 TRBV27 CASSLRLANNEQFF
TRBJ2-5 TRBV18 CASSLGLAMFSGETQYF
TRBJ1-1 TRBV15 CATSRDTGLNTEAFF
TRBJ1-1 TRBV11-2 CASSLTGGGDAFF
TRBJ1-2 TRBV7-9 CASSLGAKSNYGYTF
TRBJ2-2 TRBV27 CASSGEPGELFF
TRBJ2-1 TRBV7-2 CASIRGGFENEQFF
TRBJ2-7 TRBV9 CASSDGTGLLTEQYF
TRBJ2-7 TRBV2 CASSRGGAEYEQYF
TRBJ2-3 TRBV2 CASNGQGDTQYF
TRBJ1-1 TRBV6-5 CASSHGQGKNTEAFF
TRBJ1-1 TRBV28 CASSFGFTEAFF
TRBJ1-5 TRBV28 CASSFYSNQPQHF
TRBJ2-2 TRBV9 CASSPEVAGELFF
TRBJ2-1 TRBV7-8 CASSPLAGAYNEQFF
TRBJ2-7 TRBV21-1 CASSKRGFHYEQYF
TRBJ2-7 TRBV28 CASSLGQGAGEQYF
TRBJ2-7 TRBV14 CASSQGAGSHYEQYF
TRBJ1-1 TRBV11-2 CASSSLRGKNTEAFF
TRBJ1-1 TRBV5-1 CASSFSQGATTEAFF
TRBJ1-5 TRBV5-8 CASSYRGNSQPQHF
TRBJ2-5 TRBV7-7 CASSQIDRQETQYF
TRBJ2-1 TRBV19 CASSIVRGPYNEQFF
TRBJ1-1 TRBV14 CASSLHRGLNTEAFF
TRBJ2-3 TRBV9 CASSVAGASDTQYF
TRBJ1-1 TRBV19 CASSTLRTNKNTEAFF
TRBJ1-1 TRBV5-6 CASSWGGTGSEAFF
TRBJ1-2 TRBV6-6 CASSYSIDANGYTF
TRBJ2-7 TRBV10-2 CASSEVYEQYF
TRBJ2-7 TRBV5-1 CASSYWTSGDEQYF
TRBJ2-2 TRBV9 CASTTFGELFF
TRBJ2-3 TRBV6-6 CACGVWEESADTQYF
TRBJ1-1 TRBV27 CASSLSAGPEAFF
TRBJ2-7 TRBV5-1 CASRPDRADYEQYF